The rows below give T cell receptor beta chains drawn from one sample of a study of blood T cell repertoires in COVID-19. Sequencing was performed with immunoSEQ multiplex PCR; in TCRdb, only in-frame clones are kept and a portion is missing. The repertoire holds roughly 300,000 clones, just over 85% seen once, with 10% in the top ten. What was sequenced was PBMCs or T cells enriched from blood (not recorded which). The receptors were sampled from a woman under 30 who had recovered from COVID-19. CDR3s include the opening cysteine and the closing phenylalanine or tryptophan. The D gene is left open where the match is weak. Some rows mark clone size as missing; the rest say once, few, many or name a class of expanded clone.

clone_size	v_call	d_call	j_call	cdr3_nt	cdr3_aa
few	TRBV29-1	NA	TRBJ1-1	TGCAGCGTTGAAGAAAAACCTGAGACTGAAGCTTTCTTT	CSVEEKPETEAFF
NA	TRBV28	NA	TRBJ1-6	TGTGCCAGCAGTTTAGACAGAAGGCCCCATGGTTCACCCCTCCACTTT	CASSLDRRPHGSPLHF
NA	TRBV5-8	NA	TRBJ1-1	TGTGCCAGCTTTTTGCCCGGTGGGAACACTGAAGCTTTCTTT	CASFLPGGNTEAFF
NA	TRBV5-1	NA	TRBJ2-3	TGCGCCAGCAGCCAAGGAGGGGTTTCCACAGATACGCAGTATTTT	CASSQGGVSTDTQYF
once	TRBV28	NA	TRBJ2-2	TGTGCCAGCACTTACCATGGGCTCCTAAACACCGGGGAGCTGTTTTTT	CASTYHGLLNTGELFF
few	TRBV6-5	NA	TRBJ1-1	TGTGCCAGCAGTCGAACTATAGACACTGAAGCTTTCTTT	CASSRTIDTEAFF
NA	TRBV5-1	NA	TRBJ1-5	TGCGCCAGCATACCCGGGACATCCTTCAATCAGCCCCAGCATTTT	CASIPGTSFNQPQHF
NA	TRBV27	TRBD1	TRBJ1-1	TGTGCCAGCAGTTTACGGGGGACAGAGTCGCGCAACACTGAAGCTTTCTTT	CASSLRGTESRNTEAFF
NA	TRBV5-1	NA	TRBJ1-2	TGCGCCAGCAGCCCGAACGGGGGAGGCCACTATGGCTACACCTTC	CASSPNGGGHYGYTF
NA	TRBV19	TRBD1	TRBJ1-3	TGTGCCAGTAGTCCCCGGACAGGTAATTTTAGCTCTGGAAACACCATATATTTT	CASSPRTGNFSSGNTIYF
NA	TRBV30	NA	TRBJ2-2	TGTGCCTGGACTCCCCCCCGAACGGACTACACCGGGGAGCTGTTTTTT	CAWTPPRTDYTGELFF
NA	TRBV7-3	TRBD1	TRBJ1-5	TGTGCCAGCAGCGCGGCAGGGGGACCTTTTAGCAATCAGCCCCAGCATTTT	CASSAAGGPFSNQPQHF
NA	TRBV19	TRBD1	TRBJ2-4	TGTGCCAGTAAGGCCGGGACAGGGTTGCGGAAAAACATTCAGTACTTC	CASKAGTGLRKNIQYF
NA	TRBV6-5	NA	TRBJ1-2	TGTGCCAGCAGTTACGTGGGGCATTTGGGTGGCTACACCTTC	CASSYVGHLGGYTF
NA	TRBV5-1	TRBD1	TRBJ1-6	TGCGCCAGTTCAGACAGGGGGCTTTCACCCCTCCACTTT	CASSDRGLSPLHF
NA	TRBV27	NA	TRBJ1-6	TGTGCCAGCAGTTCCGGGATCCGCAATTCACCCCTCCACTTT	CASSSGIRNSPLHF
NA	TRBV24-1	NA	TRBJ2-7	TGTGCCACCAGTGATTTGTGTATACTAGCAGACACCTACGAGCAGTACTTC	CATSDLCILADTYEQYF
NA	TRBV27	TRBD1	TRBJ1-1	TGTGCCAGCAGTTTATCGGGACAGCCCAACACTGAAGCTTTCTTT	CASSLSGQPNTEAFF
NA	TRBV3-1/TRBV3-2	TRBD2	TRBJ2-3	TGTGCCAGCAGCCAAACTAGCGGGAGGGGAGATACGCAGTATTTT	CASSQTSGRGDTQYF
NA	TRBV19	TRBD2	TRBJ2-2	TGTGCCAGTAGTGCGGGGGAAGGGACCGGGGAGCTGTTTTTT	CASSAGEGTGELFF
few	TRBV2	NA	TRBJ1-6	TGTGCCAGCAGTGCCCTCAGGGGTGGTGGGTCACCCCTCCACTTT	CASSALRGGGSPLHF
once	TRBV6-2/TRBV6-3	TRBD1	TRBJ1-1	TGTGCCAGCAGCACGACAGGGAGAACTGAAGCTTTCTTT	CASSTTGRTEAFF
NA	TRBV4-1	NA	TRBJ1-1	TGCGCCAGCAGCCAAGTTTGGAGGGATACCACTGAAGCTTTCTTT	CASSQVWRDTTEAFF
NA	TRBV24-1	TRBD2	TRBJ2-2	TGTGCCACCAGTGATTTGTCCCCAAAGCGGGGGAACACCGGGGAGCTGTTTTTT	CATSDLSPKRGNTGELFF
NA	TRBV19	TRBD1	TRBJ1-1	TGTGCCAGTATCCGCAGGGGGCCCACCACTGAAGCTTTCTTT	CASIRRGPTTEAFF
NA	TRBV19	NA	TRBJ1-4	TGTGCCAGTAGTATTCGACTAAGACAAAGGGAAAAACTGTTTTTT	CASSIRLRQREKLFF
NA	TRBV5-1	NA	TRBJ1-4	TGCGCCAGCAGCTCTAGGGGAGGGGATGAAAAACTGTTTTTT	CASSSRGGDEKLFF
NA	TRBV19	NA	TRBJ1-1	TGTGCCAGTAGTATCCAGGGGACGGGCACTGAAGCTTTCTTT	CASSIQGTGTEAFF
NA	TRBV5-1	NA	TRBJ2-2	TGCGCCAGCAGTTTCAGGACAGATAGCGGGGAGCTGTTTTTT	CASSFRTDSGELFF
NA	TRBV21-1	NA	TRBJ1-2	TGTGCCAGCAGCAGTAAAGGGGGTGGCTACACCTTC	CASSSKGGGYTF
NA	TRBV5-4	NA	TRBJ2-5	TGTGCCAGCAGCCTACCGGGCCGGGGTCAAGAGACCCAGTACTTC	CASSLPGRGQETQYF